This T cell receptor beta chain was sequenced in a study of identical twins. TCRdb ran MiXCR on the 5' RACE reads and lists one entry per CDR3 protein. Of hundreds of thousands of distinct CDR3 sequences listed, roughly 12% are singletons. CDR1 is SGHDT, CDR2 YYEEEE, per germline. The CDR3 contains 14 residues. Trimming pared 4 bases from V and 9 bases from J, leaving 14 bases between. Overall study results and limits: The study found excess low generation probability among twin-shared out-of-frame alpha sequences. Excess twin sharing in beta out-of-frame sequences was weaker. For monozygotic twins, models underestimated out-of-frame TCR alpha sharing.

This clonotype was detected a few times. Its antigen is not identified. These data are also associated with another study on yellow fever vaccine responses in identical twins.

This receptor was identified in a woman between 18 and 30 years old in good health. The V gene is TRBV5-6, the J gene TRBJ1-6, with D tentatively TRBD1 (5 bases). Sample: PBMCs. The CDR3 spells CASSPGLAGSPLHF. The CDR3 coding sequence is TGTGCCAGCAGCCCGGGACTCGCCGGTTCACCCCTCCACTTT. Complete variable domain (other parts from reference TRBV5-6 and TRBJ1-6): DAGVTQSPTHLIKTRGQQVTLRCSPKSGHDTVSWYQQALGQGPQFIFQYYEEEERQRGNFPDRFSGHQFPNYSSELNVNALLLGDSALYLCASSPGLAGSPLHFGNGTRLTVT.